This T cell receptor (beta chain) stems from a study of blood T cell repertoires in COVID-19. In the study overall: Sites in the United States, Italy and Spain provided acute and convalescent COVID-19 samples.

The CDR3 extends over 15 amino acids. V lost 0 bases to trimming and J lost 8 bases, with 16 bases between them. The germline V gene has CDR1 MNHEY and CDR2 SVGAGI. Study processing details: Amplifying reference gene primers gave estimates of nucleated cell counts. Clones were sequenced by immunoSEQ multiplex PCR, and TCRdb holds only the in-frame ones, with some missing. Clone size and the V and J calls come from that table; the DNA yielded D and trimming. Of around 57,000 clones in the sample, more than 90% are singletons; the top ten hold roughly 3.9%. The TCR originated in a man aged 50-59 years with acute or convalescent COVID-19. The sample consisted of peripheral blood. The V call is TRBV6-5, the J call TRBJ1-2, with D hard to call. The CDR3 region has the DNA TGTGCCAGCAGTTACTCGAGACGGCTATCGGGAGGCTACACCTTC. This gives the protein CASSYSRRLSGGYTF.